The clone carrying this T cell receptor (beta chain) was found a few times. The data were obtained in a study of T-cell memory formation after mild COVID-19. Germline trimming cut 3 bases from V and 4 bases from J; bases unmatched to any gene: 4. CDR1 and CDR2 (germline): MGHRA, YSYEKL. This CDR3 is built from 14 residues. TCRdb called the 5' RACE reads again in MiXCR, with one record for every CDR3 protein. The sample holds roughly 580,000 distinct CDR3 sequences, under 20% seen once. The TCR originated in an adult woman who had mild COVID-19 (a few samples of this study predate the infection). Cell type and time point are not known. Sequencing was carried out using PBMCs or a T cell subset sorted from them (not recorded which). This rearrangement joins TRBV4-1 to TRBJ2-7, with 9 bases lining up with TRBD1. In DNA, the CDR3 is TGCGCCAGCAGCCATGGACAGGGGACTTACGAGCAGTACTTC. As protein: CASSHGQGTYEQYF.